A single sample gave rise to the 8 T cell receptor beta chains below, sequenced in a study of siplizumab effects on memory and regulatory T cells. Profiled with immunoSEQ multiplex PCR; TCRdb holds only in-frame clones, not every one. The repertoire holds around 120,000 clones, with 90% to 95% as singletons. Sequences were obtained from non-Treg CD4+ T cells sorted from blood. The receptors were gathered from a human donor in good health.

The V call is TRBV6-7, the J call TRBJ2-5; no firm D call. TRBV6-7 qualifies as an ORF whose function is uncertain. The CDR3 has 10 amino acids. V dropped 10 bases and J dropped 3 bases, with 6 bases sitting between them. CDR3 sequence (DNA): TGTGCCACCCGGGAAGAGACCCAGTACTTC. It codes for CATREETQYF.

This chain connects TRBV30 to TRBJ2-2; possibly TRBD2 for D (6 bases). The V gene lost 0 bases and the J gene lost 4 bases, with 6 bases spanning the gap. Germline V CDR1 and CDR2: GTSNPN, SVGIG (reference sequence). CDR3 length: 13 amino acids. The CDR3 nucleotides read TGTGCCTGGAGTGTGGGGGGCACCGGGGAGCTGTTTTTT. Its translation is CAWSVGGTGELFF. The full variable domain, completed using reference TRBV30 and TRBJ2-2, is SQTIHQWPATLVQPVGSPLSLECTVEGTSNPNLYWYRQAAGRGLQLLFYSVGIGQISSEVPQNLSASRPQDRQFILSSKKLLLSDSGFYLCAWSVGGTGELFFGEGSRLTVL.

J is TRBJ1-1 and V is TRBV11-2; a possible D gene is TRBD1 (5 bases). V shed 7 bases and J shed 0 bases, with 9 bases lying between them. The CDR3 runs to 13 residues. Germline V gene lookup returns CDR1 SGHAT and CDR2 FQNNGV. CDR3 residues: CASIGQVNTEAFF. The CDR3, as DNA: TGTGCCAGCATAGGACAAGTGAACACTGAAGCTTTCTTT.

J is TRBJ1-4 and V is TRBV5-4; D gene unclear. This CDR3 spans 16 amino acids. Trimming took 3 bases from V and 3 from J, leaving 15 bases between them. Per the germline V gene, CDR1 is SGHNT and CDR2 is YYREEE (reference sequence). Here the CDR3 reads CASSSGLNRANEKLFF. In DNA, the CDR3 is TGTGCCAGCAGCTCCGGACTAAATCGGGCTAATGAAAAACTGTTTTTT.

The chain joins TRBV30 to TRBJ2-7; D might be TRBD1 (5 bases). CDR3 length equals 14 residues. Germline V gene data show CDR1 as GTSNPN and CDR2 as SVGIG (reference sequence). Trimming shortened V by 8 bases and J by 3 bases, and 20 bases separated the two germline ends. This CDR3 reads CATSHSDRNYEQYF. Here the CDR3 DNA reads TGTGCCACCTCTCATTCAGACAGAAACTACGAGCAGTACTTC.

In its sample, this clone was seen a few times. This sequence joins TRBV19 and TRBJ2-7; D may be TRBD2 (6 bases). This CDR3 contains 15 residues. The germline V and J ends were trimmed by 3 bases and 0 bases, with 12 bases remaining between them. The germline CDR1 and CDR2 sequences are LNHDA and SQIVND (reference sequence). CDR3 amino acids: CASSIRLESSYEQYF. CDR3 bases: TGTGCCAGTAGTATTAGACTAGAGAGCTCCTACGAGCAGTACTTC.

This clone was seen a few times. V usage is TRBV7-3 and J usage is TRBJ1-2, with a tentative D call TRBD1 (5 bases). Germline loops: CDR1 SGHTA, CDR2 FQGTGA. V was clipped by 5 bases and J by 3 bases, with 13 bases between them. The length of the CDR3 is 14 residues. CDR3 sequence reads: CASSPGQGDYGYTF. The CDR3 DNA follows: TGTGCCAGCAGCCCGGGGCAGGGAGACTATGGCTACACCTTC.

The chain employs TRBV19 and TRBJ2-1; D might be TRBD1 or TRBD2, each matching 6 bases. The CDR3 has 14 amino acids. Germline V gives CDR1 LNHDA, CDR2 SQIVND (reference sequence). V was pared by 4 bases and J by 3 bases, with 10 bases between. The CDR3 is CASSKGGYYNEQFF. The CDR3 region has the DNA TGTGCCAGTAGTAAAGGGGGGTACTACAATGAGCAGTTCTTC.